This TCR beta chain was sequenced for a study of blood T cell repertoires in COVID-19. Germline loops: CDR1 SQVTM, CDR2 ANQGSEA. V dropped 7 bases and J dropped 4 bases, with 14 bases sitting between them. This CDR3 comprises 13 residues. Profiling relied on immunoSEQ multiplex PCR, and the TCRdb table lists in-frame clones only, not all of them. The sample contains about 150,000 clones, 80% to 90% of which appear only once. The V gene is TRBV29-1, the J gene TRBJ1-3; no clear D. This receptor was taken from a middle-aged man who had recovered from COVID-19. The specimen sequenced was peripheral blood. CDR3 DNA sequence: TGCAGCGCCGAGGAGGGAAGCGGAAACACCATATATTTT. The encoded protein is CSAEEGSGNTIYF.